Each of the 26 T cell receptor beta chains below was sequenced from the same sample in a study of blood T cell repertoires in COVID-19. TCRdb's copy holds only in-frame clones and misses some; the assay was immunoSEQ multiplex PCR. The repertoire holds about 120,000 clones, about 89% seen once, with 15% to 20% in the top ten. The sequencing input was peripheral blood. The receptor set was obtained from a human donor with acute or convalescent COVID-19. The donor label of this sample is uncertain.

The CDR3 DNA follows: TGTGCCAGCAGCTTAGGCGGGGGGGTCTACGAGCAGTACTTC. Protein sequence: CASSLGGGVYEQYF. The V call is TRBV7-9, the J call TRBJ2-7, with 9 bases aligning to TRBD2. V was pared by 1 base and J by 3 bases, with 1 base of the junction left unmatched. The CDR3 has 14 amino acids. Germline CDR1 is SEHNR and CDR2 is FQNEAQ (reference sequence).

V and J are TRBV10-3 and TRBJ1-2, with D possibly being TRBD1 (5 bases). Germline loops: CDR1 ENHRY, CDR2 SYGVKD. The CDR3 is 14 residues long. Trimming took 4 bases from V and 0 from J, leaving 9 bases between them. The CDR3 bases are TGTGCCATCAGTGGACAGAACGCTAACTATGGCTACACCTTC. Its translation is CAISGQNANYGYTF.

This chain links TRBV4-1 with TRBJ1-2, with unresolved D. Germline values: CDR1 MGHRA, CDR2 YSYEKL. The CDR3 runs 13 residues. The ends were cut back, 6 bases at V and 0 bases at J, with 8 bases in the middle. The CDR3 region is CASSPTSNYGYTF. For the CDR3, the DNA is TGCGCCAGCAGTCCTACCTCTAACTATGGCTACACCTTC.

The J gene is TRBJ2-1, the V gene TRBV12-3 or TRBV12-4, with D possibly being TRBD2 (7 bases). V was shortened by 5 bases and J by 8 bases, with 10 bases between the two germline ends. CDR3 length: 12 amino acids. CDR3 in amino acids: CASSRGGYEQFF. Written as DNA, the CDR3 is TGTGCCAGCAGTAGGGGGGGCTATGAGCAGTTCTTC.

The chain couples TRBV6-2 or TRBV6-3 to TRBJ1-1, with D uncertain. The CDR3 runs to 13 residues. V lost 3 bases and J 1 base, leaving 6 bases between the germline ends. Germline V CDR1 and CDR2: MNHEY, SVGEGT. CDR3 region: CASSYFQNTEAFF. The DNA of the CDR3 is TGTGCCAGCAGTTATTTCCAGAACACTGAAGCTTTCTTT.

The CDR3 loop reads CAIKGAGEETQYF. Here the CDR3 DNA reads TGTGCCATCAAGGGAGCTGGAGAAGAGACCCAGTACTTC. V usage is TRBV10-3 and J usage is TRBJ2-5; D perhaps matches TRBD2 (5 bases). CDR3 size: 13 residues. CDR1 and CDR2 from the germline V gene are ENHRY and SYGVKD. The ends were cut back, 7 bases at V and 3 bases at J, with 12 bases in the middle.

The CDR3 spells CASSSGGEAFF. The CDR3 DNA reads as TGTGCCAGCAGTTCGGGGGGAGAAGCTTTCTTT. The J gene is TRBJ1-1, the V gene TRBV12-3 or TRBV12-4; weak D call: TRBD1 (5 bases). This CDR3 comprises 11 residues. V gave up 4 bases and J gave up 8 bases, with 8 bases separating them.

The chain is built from TRBV2 and TRBJ2-1; weak D call: TRBD1 (6 bases). The germline gives CDR1 SNHLY, CDR2 FYNNEI. The length of the CDR3 is 15 residues. The ends were cut back, 7 bases at V and 1 base at J, with 14 bases in the middle. The CDR3, as DNA: TGTGCCAGCACCTACCAACAGGGTTCCTACAATGAGCAGTTCTTC. Translated, it gives CASTYQQGSYNEQFF.

This clone appeared a single time. This chain links TRBV6-1 with TRBJ1-5; TRBD1 agrees at 10 bases. The trim removed 3 bases at V and 9 bases at J, leaving 8 bases unmatched. Germline-derived CDR1 and CDR2 are MNHNS and SASEGT. This CDR3 region has 15 residues. CDR3 nucleotides: TGTGCCAGCAGTGACCAGACAGGGGGCTTGTCGCCCCAGCATTTT. The encoded protein is CASSDQTGGLSPQHF.

This clone showed up just a few times. V is TRBV29-1 and J is TRBJ1-5; 9 bases line up with TRBD1. V trimming: 4 bases; J trimming: 6 bases; junction bases outside the gene matches: 4. Per germline, CDR1 SQVTM and CDR2 ANQGSEA. The CDR3 has 13 residues. This chain's CDR3 is CSVATGGGQPQHF. The CDR3 coding sequence is TGCAGCGTTGCGACAGGGGGAGGTCAGCCCCAGCATTTT.

Concerning this clone: The sample carries other DNA sequences with the same CDR3. The rearrangement links TRBV30 to TRBJ2-7; 7 nucleotides agree with TRBD1. Germline-derived CDR1 and CDR2 are GTSNPN and SVGIG (reference sequence). The V and J ends lost 1 base and 4 bases, in that order; junction bases with no gene match: 1. This CDR3 has 12 amino acids. For the CDR3, the DNA is TGTGCCTGGAGTGACAGGGGATACGAGCAGTACTTC. Translated, it gives CAWSDRGYEQYF.

This chain uses TRBV6-5 with TRBJ1-3; 7 bases match TRBD1. Looked up from germline, CDR1 is MNHEY and CDR2 is SVGAGI. Trimming cost V 10 bases and J 0 bases; bases outside gene matches: 6. CDR3 size: 14 residues. The CDR3 sequence: CATITGDSGNTIYF. The CDR3 DNA follows: TGTGCCACTATTACAGGGGACTCTGGAAACACCATATATTTT.

The chain joins TRBV5-6 to TRBJ2-1; 8 bases map to TRBD1. Germline loops: CDR1 SGHDT, CDR2 YYEEEE. Trimming took 2 bases from V and 6 from J; bases not matched to a gene: 7. This CDR3 is built from 15 residues. The CDR3 DNA reads as TGTGCCAGCAGCTTACTAGGACAGGGCTCCAATGAGCAGTTCTTC. This gives the protein CASSLLGQGSNEQFF. Variable domain in full (rest from reference TRBV5-6 and TRBJ2-1): DAGVTQSPTHLIKTRGQQVTLRCSPKSGHDTVSWYQQALGQGPQFIFQYYEEEERQRGNFPDRFSGHQFPNYSSELNVNALLLGDSALYLCASSLLGQGSNEQFFGPGTRLTVL.

J is TRBJ2-7 and V is TRBV7-7; 15 bases are a match to TRBD2. Germline CDR1 and CDR2: SSHAT and FNYEAQ (reference sequence). This CDR3 is 15 amino acids long. The trim removed 5 bases at V and 7 bases at J, leaving 6 bases unmatched. This CDR3 reads CASSPEGLAGGEQYF. DNA for the CDR3: TGTGCCAGCAGCCCGGAGGGACTAGCGGGGGGTGAGCAGTACTTC.

This clone was counted once. This chain connects TRBV10-2 to TRBJ2-5, with 9 nucleotides matching TRBD1. CDR1 and CDR2 from the germline V gene are WSHSY and SAAADI. The CDR3 consists of 15 residues. Trimming at V came to 4 bases and at J to 1 base, leaving 4 bases not matched to a gene. This CDR3 is CASSAWTGAQETQYF. CDR3 DNA sequence: TGCGCCAGCAGTGCATGGACAGGGGCCCAAGAGACCCAGTACTTC.

This clone has a single count. CDR3 nucleotide sequence: TGTGCCTGGACAATGGGGGGGCGCAATGAAAAACTGTTTTTT. As protein: CAWTMGGRNEKLFF. This sequence joins TRBV30 and TRBJ1-4; weak D call: TRBD1 (6 bases). Germline lookup yields CDR1 GTSNPN and CDR2 SVGIG (reference sequence). Trimming removed 4 bases from V and 5 bases from J, with 14 bases in between. CDR3 length: 14 residues. Complete variable domain (other parts from reference TRBV30 and TRBJ1-4): SQTIHQWPATLVQPVGSPLSLECTVEGTSNPNLYWYRQAAGRGLQLLFYSVGIGQISSEVPQNLSASRPQDRQFILSSKKLLLSDSGFYLCAWTMGGRNEKLFFGSGTQLSVL.

J is TRBJ2-7 and V is TRBV28, with 7 bases lining up with TRBD1. The V gene end was trimmed by 5 bases and the J gene end by 1 base; junction bases not matched to a gene: 11. The CDR3 contains 16 residues. Germline CDR1 MDHEN, CDR2 SYDVKM. The CDR3 DNA reads as TGTGCCAGCAGTCCCCAATGGGGGACAGCTTCCTACGAGCAGTACTTC. Protein sequence: CASSPQWGTASYEQYF. Using reference TRBV28 and TRBJ2-7 for the parts outside the CDR3, the full variable domain is DVKVTQSSRYLVKRTGEKVFLECVQDMDHENMFWYRQDPGLGLRLIYFSYDVKMKEKGDIPEGYSVSREKKERFSLILESASTNQTSMYLCASSPQWGTASYEQYFGPGTRLTVT.

The chain joins TRBV19 to TRBJ2-1; D is undetermined. V lost 3 bases and J lost 1, with 10 bases in between. Germline-derived CDR1 and CDR2 are LNHDA and SQIVND (reference sequence). CDR3 length: 15 amino acids. DNA of the CDR3: TGTGCCAGTAGTATTAACGGGTTGTCCTACAATGAGCAGTTCTTC. This encodes CASSINGLSYNEQFF.

The chain is built from TRBV4-2 and TRBJ1-2; 7 bases match TRBD1. Germline-derived CDR1 and CDR2 are LGHNA and YNFKEQ. V lost 4 bases, J lost 6 bases, and 8 bases stayed unmatched. CDR3 length equals 14 residues. DNA of the CDR3: TGTGCCAGCAGCCCCTCCAGGGGGAGTAATGGCTACACCTTC. It encodes CASSPSRGSNGYTF.

The chain uses TRBV5-4 and TRBJ2-3; TRBD1 matches at 7 bases. The CDR3 runs to 15 residues. Trimming removed 0 bases from V and 2 bases from J; junction bases left unmatched: 3. CDR1 and CDR2 from the germline V gene are SGHNT and YYREEE (reference sequence). The CDR3 bases are TGTGCCAGCAGCTTGGTAGGGGGCGCCACAGATACGCAGTATTTT. This codes for CASSLVGGATDTQYF.

The genes are TRBV5-8 and TRBJ1-2; 10 positions agree with TRBD1. Germline loops: CDR1 SGHTS, CDR2 YDEGEE. The CDR3 is made up of 17 amino acids. Unmatched junction bases numbered 9, after V lost 4 bases and J lost 0 bases. The CDR3: CASSRDRGYSSNYGYTF. In nucleotides, the CDR3 is TGTGCCAGCAGCCGGGACAGGGGATATAGTTCTAACTATGGCTACACCTTC. The full variable domain, with the rest looked up from reference TRBV5-8 and TRBJ1-2, is EAGVTQSPTHLIKTRGQQATLRCSPISGHTSVYWYQQALGLGLQFLLWYDEGEERNRGNFPPRFSGRQFPNYSSELNVNALELEDSALYLCASSRDRGYSSNYGYTFGSGTRLTVV.

The chain couples TRBV9 to TRBJ2-3; unclear D gene. With 0 bases removed from V and 3 bases from J, the gap between germline ends came to 5 bases. Germline CDR1 and CDR2: SGDLS and YYNGEE. The CDR3 is 13 residues long. CDR3 loop: CASSVEATDTQYF. The DNA of the CDR3 is TGTGCCAGCAGCGTAGAAGCGACAGATACGCAGTATTTT.

This clone has only a few counts. The chain carries TRBV11-2 and TRBJ1-2; the D is unclear. V lost 5 bases, J lost 2 bases, and 6 bases lay in between. CDR1 is SGHAT, CDR2 FQNNGV, per germline. The CDR3 sequence is 12 residues long. As DNA, the CDR3 is TGTGCCAGCAGCCTACGGAACTATGGCTACACCTTC. It is translated as CASSLRNYGYTF.

The chain joins TRBV19 to TRBJ2-7; tentatively, D is TRBD1 (6 bases). V shed 6 bases and J shed 5 bases, with 14 bases lying between them. Germline V gene data show CDR1 as LNHDA and CDR2 as SQIVND (reference sequence). CDR3 size: 13 residues. The CDR3 nucleotides are TGTGCCAGTAGCTACAGGGCTCGGGACGAGCAGTACTTC. Translating gives CASSYRARDEQYF. The whole variable domain, remainder taken from reference TRBV19 and TRBJ2-7, is DGGITQSPKYLFRKEGQNVTLSCEQNLNHDAMYWYRQDPGQGLRLIYYSQIVNDFQKGDIAEGYSVSREKKESFPLTVTSAQKNPTAFYLCASSYRARDEQYFGPGTRLTVT.

The chain joins TRBV28 to TRBJ1-4, with D possibly being TRBD1 (6 bases). The length of the CDR3 is 13 residues. Deletions cut 2 bases from V and 8 bases from J, with 9 bases between. CDR1 and CDR2 from the germline V gene are MDHEN and SYDVKM. The CDR3 DNA sequence: TGTGCCAGCAGTTTAGTCGACAGGGAAAAACTGTTTTTT. Amino acid sequence: CASSLVDREKLFF.

V and J are TRBV28 and TRBJ1-4; 7 bases agree with TRBD1. The CDR3 has 13 residues. The germline CDR1 and CDR2 sequences are MDHEN and SYDVKM. The J segment lost 7 bases and the V segment lost 6 bases, leaving 5 bases of the junction unmatched. This CDR3 reads CASRGQGVEKLFF. CDR3 in DNA: TGTGCCAGCAGGGGGCAGGGGGTTGAAAAACTGTTTTTT.